These 21 T cell receptor beta chains were sequenced from one sample in a study of shared clonotypes between healthy human individuals. TCRdb's table, derived via immunoSEQ multiplex PCR, lists solely in-frame clones and lacks some. The table includes around 450,000 clones, around 79% detected once. Sample: PBMCs. The receptors come from a woman aged 40 to 50 in good health. Some clones in this sample may be carry-over from other donors' samples.

This clone was seen once. The V and J genes are TRBV7-2 and TRBJ2-1; no clear D gene. CDR1 and CDR2 from the germline V gene are SGHTA and FQGNSA. V shed 4 bases and J shed 3 bases, with 13 bases lying between them. The CDR3 contains 15 residues. CDR3 coding DNA: TGTGCCAGCAGCTCCTATCTATCGATCTACAATGAGCAGTTCTTC. Its translation: CASSSYLSIYNEQFF.

This chain links TRBV7-3 with TRBJ2-7, with 7 bases identical to TRBD1. The V gene end was trimmed by 2 bases and the J gene end by 3 bases; junction bases not matched to a gene: 4. CDR1 is SGHTA and CDR2 is FQGTGA in the germline V gene. This CDR3 region has 14 residues. DNA for the CDR3: TGTGCCAGCAGCTTAGGTCCAGGGGGCTACGAGCAGTACTTC. Translating gives CASSLGPGGYEQYF.

The V and J genes are TRBV9 and TRBJ2-7; D may be TRBD1 (6 bases). Germline V gene data show CDR1 as SGDLS and CDR2 as YYNGEE. V was clipped by 0 bases and J by 6 bases, with 16 bases between them. CDR3 length: 15 amino acids. DNA of the CDR3: TGTGCCAGCAGCGTAGGTGGGGGCCGACCGGTCGAGCAGTACTTC. Translation gives CASSVGGGRPVEQYF.

This rearrangement joins TRBV9 to TRBJ2-2, with D maybe TRBD1 (7 bases). The CDR3 sequence is 16 residues long. The V gene lost 0 bases and the J gene lost 3 bases, with 12 bases spanning the gap. Germline V gene lookup returns CDR1 SGDLS and CDR2 YYNGEE. For the CDR3, the DNA is TGTGCCAGCAGCGTAGATGCGGGACAGCACACCGGGGAGCTGTTTTTT. It translates to CASSVDAGQHTGELFF.

This chain links TRBV27 with TRBJ2-1; the match to TRBD1 covers 7 bases. This CDR3 is 15 amino acids long. V dropped 6 bases and J dropped 7; count of bases not matched to a gene: 12. Per the germline V gene, CDR1 is MNHEY and CDR2 is SMNVEV (reference sequence). CDR3 coding DNA: TGTGCCAGCAGGAACCCGGGACAGCAAGGAAATGAGCAGTTCTTC. Translation gives CASRNPGQQGNEQFF.

CDR3 protein: CASRRTGGAQPQHF. The CDR3 coding sequence is TGTGCCAGCAGGCGGACAGGGGGTGCTCAGCCCCAGCATTTT. The chain joins TRBV6-5 to TRBJ1-5; 10 nucleotides agree with TRBD1. The CDR3 sequence is 14 residues long. The V and J ends lost 6 bases and 6 bases, in that order; junction bases with no gene match: 5. The germline V gene encodes CDR1 MNHEY and CDR2 SVGAGI.

This clone has ten or more counts. This chain joins TRBV7-8 and TRBJ2-3, with D unclear. CDR3 size: 15 residues. The germline gives CDR1 SGHVS, CDR2 FQNEAQ. Trimming stripped 1 base from V and 0 bases from J, with 8 bases between. The CDR3 region is CASSLVLGSTDTQYF. CDR3 DNA: TGTGCCAGCAGCTTAGTATTAGGGAGCACAGATACGCAGTATTTT.

The chain links TRBV7-8 to TRBJ1-3, with D uncertain. CDR1 SGHVS and CDR2 FQNEAQ come from the germline V gene. The CDR3 sequence is 16 residues long. Trimming took 1 base from V and 1 from J, leaving 11 bases between them. This CDR3 is CASSLGHRFSGNTIYF. CDR3 nucleotide sequence: TGTGCCAGCAGCTTAGGTCACCGGTTTTCTGGAAACACCATATATTTT.

In nucleotides, the CDR3 is TGTGCCAGCAGCTTGGGGACTAGCGGGAGGTACACAGATACGCAGTATTTT. Encoded protein: CASSLGTSGRYTDTQYF. This chain connects TRBV11-2 to TRBJ2-3; TRBD2 matches 15 bases. This CDR3 is built from 17 residues. The germline V gene has CDR1 SGHAT and CDR2 FQNNGV. V was clipped by 3 bases and J by 2 bases; unmatched bases: 3.

This chain links TRBV19 with TRBJ1-1; D is perhaps TRBD1 (6 bases). V lost 4 bases and J 7 bases, leaving 7 bases between the germline ends. CDR3 size: 11 residues. Germline CDR1 and CDR2: LNHDA and SQIVND (reference sequence). CDR3 region: CASSKGVEAFF. The DNA of the CDR3 is TGTGCCAGTAGTAAGGGGGTTGAAGCTTTCTTT.

This sequence joins TRBV19 and TRBJ2-2; 7 bases align to TRBD1. Germline V gene sequence: CDR1 LNHDA, CDR2 SQIVND (reference sequence). Trimming cost V 8 bases and J 3 bases; bases outside gene matches: 6. This CDR3 has 14 amino acids. CDR3 coding DNA: TGTGCCAGTCTAGGACAGGCTTACACCGGGGAGCTGTTTTTT. Protein sequence: CASLGQAYTGELFF.

The chain joins TRBV6-1 to TRBJ2-5, with 10 bases fitting TRBD2. The germline V gene encodes CDR1 MNHNS and CDR2 SASEGT. V shed 6 bases, J shed 4 bases, and the junction held 5 bases outside the gene matches. The CDR3 is 14 amino acids. CDR3 region: CASRSSGRRETQYF. The CDR3 DNA is TGTGCCAGCAGAAGTAGCGGGAGGAGAGAGACCCAGTACTTC.

The chain has TRBV27 and TRBJ2-7; tentatively, D is TRBD1 or TRBD2 (6 bases each). The ends were cut back, 7 bases at V and 2 bases at J, with 18 bases in the middle. Germline loops: CDR1 MNHEY, CDR2 SMNVEV (reference sequence). The CDR3 is made up of 15 amino acids. The DNA for the CDR3 is TGTGCCAGCAATTGGGGGGCTCTCGGGGCCTACGAGCAGTACTTC. It encodes CASNWGALGAYEQYF.

This rearrangement joins TRBV25-1 to TRBJ2-7; 12 nucleotides align to TRBD1. The V gene end was trimmed by 3 bases and the J gene end by 3 bases; junction bases not matched to a gene: 6. Germline V lookup: CDR1 MGHDK, CDR2 SYGVNS. The CDR3 spans 16 residues. This CDR3 reads CASSDRGTGGNYEQYF. Written as DNA, the CDR3 is TGTGCCAGCAGTGATCGGGGGACAGGGGGCAACTACGAGCAGTACTTC.

The chain recombines TRBV25-1 with TRBJ1-5, with unresolved D. The germline V and J ends were trimmed by 4 bases and 0 bases, with 7 bases remaining between them. CDR3 length: 14 residues. The germline V gene has CDR1 MGHDK and CDR2 SYGVNS. CDR3 region: CASSVTHSNQPQHF. CDR3 nucleotide sequence: TGTGCCAGCAGTGTGACACATAGCAATCAGCCCCAGCATTTT.

This chain links TRBV5-1 with TRBJ1-4; the D gene is possibly TRBD1 (5 bases). From germline, CDR1 is SGHRS and CDR2 YFSETQ. V lost 3 bases and J 4 bases, leaving 7 bases between the germline ends. The CDR3 runs to 13 residues. This CDR3 is CASSSDSNEKLFF. In nucleotides, the CDR3 is TGCGCCAGCAGCTCCGACAGTAATGAAAAACTGTTTTTT.

The V and J genes are TRBV7-9 and TRBJ2-3; weak D call: TRBD2 (6 bases). The CDR3 length is 17 residues. CDR1 is SEHNR and CDR2 is FQNEAQ in the germline V gene (reference sequence). Trimming left V 4 bases short and J 4 bases short, with 21 bases between. CDR3 in DNA: TGTGCCAGCAGCTCGAACGGGGTTGCGGGGCCCCCAGATACGCAGTATTTT. Protein sequence: CASSSNGVAGPPDTQYF.

J is TRBJ1-1 and V is TRBV7-3, with 7 positions matching TRBD1. J gave up 5 bases and V 5 bases, and 14 bases lay outside the gene matches. Looked up from germline, CDR1 is SGHTA and CDR2 is FQGTGA. The CDR3 is made up of 16 amino acids. The CDR3 DNA follows: TGTGCCAGCAGCCCTTACCTGGGACAGAGGGGGACTGAAGCTTTCTTT. It is translated as CASSPYLGQRGTEAFF.

J is TRBJ2-4 and V is TRBV29-1; 7 positions match TRBD1. The germline CDR1 and CDR2 sequences are SQVTM and ANQGSEA. V gave up 6 bases and J gave up 0 bases; unmatched junction bases: 8. This CDR3 has 15 residues. For the CDR3, the DNA is TGCAGCGTCTACGGGACAGCACGAGCCAAAAACATTCAGTACTTC. Translating gives CSVYGTARAKNIQYF.

The V gene is TRBV19, the J gene TRBJ1-1; TRBD1 agrees at 8 bases. Germline V gene sequence: CDR1 LNHDA, CDR2 SQIVND (reference sequence). Trimming cost V 7 bases and J 8 bases; bases outside gene matches: 9. The CDR3 extends over 13 amino acids. CDR3 sequence reads: CASTLTGEYEAFF. CDR3 coding DNA: TGTGCCAGTACTCTGACAGGGGAATACGAAGCTTTCTTT.

The chain combines TRBV18 with TRBJ2-2; 7 bases match TRBD2. With V trimmed by 3 bases and J by 5 bases, 9 bases remained unmatched. Germline CDR1 KGHSH, CDR2 LQKENI. The CDR3 consists of 16 residues. The CDR3, as DNA: TGTGCCAGCTCACCGCAAGCGGGATGGGAAACCGGGGAGCTGTTTTTT. Its translation: CASSPQAGWETGELFF.